This T cell receptor (beta chain) was recorded in a study of shared clonotypes between healthy human individuals. Data came from immunoSEQ multiplex PCR; TCRdb stores just in-frame clones and leaves some out. The data hold about 2 million clones, with over 85% observed a single time. The naive CD8 fraction comprised CD45RO-negative cells positively selected for CCR7 and excluded terminally differentiated effector memory CD45RA+ cells. Germline CDR1 is WNHNN and CDR2 is SYGVQD (reference sequence). The CDR3 spans 13 residues. With 7 bases removed from V and 3 bases from J, the gap between germline ends came to 12 bases.

The sequence was collected from a young man in good health. Material: naive CD8+ T cells sorted from blood. The rearrangement uses TRBV10-1 and TRBJ2-5, with a tentative D call TRBD1 (5 bases). The CDR3 here is CASNDKGEETQYF. CDR3 nucleotides: TGCGCCAGCAACGACAAAGGGGAAGAGACCCAGTACTTC.